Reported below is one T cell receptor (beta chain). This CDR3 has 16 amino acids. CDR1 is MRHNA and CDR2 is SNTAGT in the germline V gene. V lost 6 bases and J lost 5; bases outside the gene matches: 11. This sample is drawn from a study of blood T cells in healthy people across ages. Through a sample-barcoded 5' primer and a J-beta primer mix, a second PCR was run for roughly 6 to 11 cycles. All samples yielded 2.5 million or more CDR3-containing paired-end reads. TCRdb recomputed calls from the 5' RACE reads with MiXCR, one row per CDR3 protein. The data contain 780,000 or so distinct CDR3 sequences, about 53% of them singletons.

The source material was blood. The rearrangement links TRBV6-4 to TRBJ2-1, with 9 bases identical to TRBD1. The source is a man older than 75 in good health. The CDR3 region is CASSPKGTGWNNEQFF. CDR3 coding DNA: TGTGCCAGCAGCCCAAAAGGGACAGGGTGGAACAATGAGCAGTTCTTC.